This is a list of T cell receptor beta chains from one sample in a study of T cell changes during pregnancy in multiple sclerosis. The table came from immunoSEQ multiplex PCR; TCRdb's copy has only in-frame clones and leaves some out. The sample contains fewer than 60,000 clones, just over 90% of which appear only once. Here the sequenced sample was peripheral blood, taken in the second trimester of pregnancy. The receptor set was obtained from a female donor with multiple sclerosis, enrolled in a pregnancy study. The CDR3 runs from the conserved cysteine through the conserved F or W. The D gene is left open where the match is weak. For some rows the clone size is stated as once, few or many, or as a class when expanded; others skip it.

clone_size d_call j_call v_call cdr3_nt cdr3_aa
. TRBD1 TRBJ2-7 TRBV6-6 TGTGCCAGCAGGCCGCCCGCCGGGACAGGGAACGAGCAGTACTTC CASRPPAGTGNEQYF
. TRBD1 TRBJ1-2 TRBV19 TGTGCCAGTAGTATTGGACCCCGTGACAGGGGAAATGGCTACACCTTC CASSIGPRDRGNGYTF
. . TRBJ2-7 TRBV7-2 TGTGCCAGCAGCTTAAGATTCGGGTCAGGGGACGAGCAGTACTTC CASSLRFGSGDEQYF
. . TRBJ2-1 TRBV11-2 TGTGCCAGCAGCCCGACAGGTTCCTACAATGAGCAGTTCTTC CASSPTGSYNEQFF
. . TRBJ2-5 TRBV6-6 TGTGCCAGCAGTTGGGGGGACAGCTTCCAAGAGACCCAGTACTTC CASSWGDSFQETQYF
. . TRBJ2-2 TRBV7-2 TGTGCCAGCCATGGGGGGATTAACACCGGGGAGCTGTTTTTT CASHGGINTGELFF
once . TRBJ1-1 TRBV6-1 TGTGCCAGCGGTAGCCATCCGAACACTGAAGCTTTCTTT CASGSHPNTEAFF
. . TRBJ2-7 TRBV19 TGTGCCAGTAGTATAGCAGGGATCGAGGAGCAGTACTTC CASSIAGIEEQYF
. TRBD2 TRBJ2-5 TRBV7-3 TGTGCCAGCAGCTTGAGCGGGAGAGAGACCCAGTACTTC CASSLSGRETQYF
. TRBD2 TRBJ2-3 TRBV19 TGTGCCAGCCGGACCGGGGGGAGATTCACAGATACGCAGTATTTT CASRTGGRFTDTQYF
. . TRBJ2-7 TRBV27 TGTGCCAGCAGTCTCCTTCAGGCAGGGAAAGGCGAGCAGTACTTC CASSLLQAGKGEQYF
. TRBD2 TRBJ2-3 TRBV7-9 TGTGCCAGCAGCCCTCTTCTCCGGGGGGGCGGCACAGATACGCAGTATTTT CASSPLLRGGGTDTQYF
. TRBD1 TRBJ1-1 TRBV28 TGTGCCAGCAGCCTCCCCAGGGGGCGCTTGAGCACTGAAGCTTTCTTT CASSLPRGRLSTEAFF
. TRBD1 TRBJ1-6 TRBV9 TGTGCCAGCAGCGTAGGGGGGGACAGGGAGGATTCACCCCTCCACTTT CASSVGGDREDSPLHF
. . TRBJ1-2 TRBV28 TGTGCCAGCAATCGGTTTAACTATGGCTACACCTTC CASNRFNYGYTF
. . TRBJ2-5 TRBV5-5 TGTGCCAGCAGCCCCTCTATTGGGGCCCAAGAGACCCAGTACTTC CASSPSIGAQETQYF
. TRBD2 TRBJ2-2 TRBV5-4 TGTGCCAGCAGCTTAGCCCGGGGGGGTAATACCGGGGAGCTGTTTTTT CASSLARGGNTGELFF
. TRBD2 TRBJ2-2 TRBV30 TGTGCCTGGACCCGCGGGGGGGCCACCGGGGAGCTGTTTTTT CAWTRGGATGELFF
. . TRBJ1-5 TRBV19 TGTGCCACCCACGACGGGTATAGCAATCAGCCCCAGCATTTT CATHDGYSNQPQHF
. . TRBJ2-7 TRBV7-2 TGTGCCAGCAGCTTACGTGGGGGGTACGAGCAGTACTTC CASSLRGGYEQYF
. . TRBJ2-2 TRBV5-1 TGCGCCAGCAGCGTTACAGGAACCGGGGAGCTGTTTTTT CASSVTGTGELFF
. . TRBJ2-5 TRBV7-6 TGTGCCAGCAGTCGTGACTATCAAGAGACCCAGTACTTC CASSRDYQETQYF
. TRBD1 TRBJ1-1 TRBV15 TGTGCCACCAGCAGAGATGGCAGGGGGCGCGGAGCTTTCTTT CATSRDGRGRGAFF
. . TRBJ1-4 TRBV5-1 TGCGCCAGCAGCATAGGACAGAGCAATAATGAAAAACTGTTTTTT CASSIGQSNNEKLFF
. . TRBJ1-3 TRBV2 TGTGCCAGCAGTGGGGAGTCAGGAAACACCATATATTTT CASSGESGNTIYF
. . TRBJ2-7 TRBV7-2 TGTGCCAGCAGCGGCCAGGGTCAGGACTACGAGCAGTACTTC CASSGQGQDYEQYF
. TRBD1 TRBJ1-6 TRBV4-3 TGCGCCAGCAGCCAAAAATACACCCGGACAGGCCCGAATTCACCCCTCCACTTT CASSQKYTRTGPNSPLHF
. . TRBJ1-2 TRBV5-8 TGTGCCAGCAACCTACAGGGTGGTGGTGGCTACACCTTC CASNLQGGGGYTF
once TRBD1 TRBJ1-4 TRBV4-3 TGCGCCAGCAGCCAAGATCGGGGGACAGGGCGTGAAAAACTGTTTTTT CASSQDRGTGREKLFF
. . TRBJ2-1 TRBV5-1 TGCGCCAGCAGCTTGATGGGGACATTATACAATGAGCAGTTCTTC CASSLMGTLYNEQFF
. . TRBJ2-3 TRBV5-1 TGCGCCAGCAGCCTCGGACAACTCACAGATACGCAGTATTTT CASSLGQLTDTQYF
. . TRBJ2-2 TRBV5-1 TGCGCCAGCAGCTGGGGGCAGGCAAAACCCGGGGAGCTGTTTTTT CASSWGQAKPGELFF
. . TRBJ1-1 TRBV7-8 TGTGCCAGCAGCGCCGAGGGGGGGGTGAACACTGAAGCTTTCTTT CASSAEGGVNTEAFF
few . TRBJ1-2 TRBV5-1 TGCGCCAGCAGCTTGGGCCCAGGGATGGATGGCTACACCTTC CASSLGPGMDGYTF
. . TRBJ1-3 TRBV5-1 TGCGCCAGCAGCTTCACAGCGGACTCTGGAAACACCATATATTTT CASSFTADSGNTIYF
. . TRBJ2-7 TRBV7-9 TGTGCCAGCAGCATGGCTTCGGGGGAGCAGTACTTC CASSMASGEQYF
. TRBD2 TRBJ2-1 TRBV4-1 TGCGCCAGCAGGATGGGACTAGCGGGGAACAATGAGCAGTTCTTC CASRMGLAGNNEQFF
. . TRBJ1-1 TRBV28 TGTGCCAGCAGCTTTCCGACGGCTAGCGAAGCTTTCTTT CASSFPTASEAFF
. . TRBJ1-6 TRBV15 TGTGCCACCAGCAAGAAGGGGGATAATTCACCCCTCCACTTT CATSKKGDNSPLHF
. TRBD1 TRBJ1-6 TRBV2 TGTGCCAGCAGTCGACAGGGTGGTAATTCACCCCTCCACTTT CASSRQGGNSPLHF
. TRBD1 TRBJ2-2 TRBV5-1 TGCGCCAGCAGCTGGGACAGGGGAGGGAGCACCGGGGAGCTGTTTTTT CASSWDRGGSTGELFF
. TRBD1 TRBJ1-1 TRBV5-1 TGCGCCAGCAGCTACAACAGGGGCAACACTGAAGCTTTCTTT CASSYNRGNTEAFF
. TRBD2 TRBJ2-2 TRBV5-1 TGCGCCAGCAGCCCTAGCGGGGGGGCGTACACCGGGGAGCTGTTTTTT CASSPSGGAYTGELFF
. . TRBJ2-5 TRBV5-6 TGTGCCAGCAGCTTGGTGGCAGGGGAGGAGACCCAGTACTTC CASSLVAGEETQYF
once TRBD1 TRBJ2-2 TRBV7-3 TGTGCCAGCAGCCTTACGACAGGGCGAACCGGGGAGCTGTTTTTT CASSLTTGRTGELFF
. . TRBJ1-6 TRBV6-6 TGTGCCAGCAGTTCGGTCGGAGGTAGGAATTCACCCCTCCACTTT CASSSVGGRNSPLHF
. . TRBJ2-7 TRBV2 TGTGCCAGCAGTGAGCCAGGCGAGCAGTACTTC CASSEPGEQYF
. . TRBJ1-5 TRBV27 TGTGCCAGCAGTGACGGGGTCCAGCCCCAGCATTTT CASSDGVQPQHF
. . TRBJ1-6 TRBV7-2 TGTGCCAGCAGAGAGAGCTCCTATAATTCACCCCTCCACTTT CASRESSYNSPLHF
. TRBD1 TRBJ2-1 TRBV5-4 TGTGCCAGCAGCTCCCCGGGACAGGCTTTCCGAGAGCAGTTCTTC CASSSPGQAFREQFF
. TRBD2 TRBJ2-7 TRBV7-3 TGTGCCAGCAGCGTGGCTAGCGGGGGGGTCTACGAGCAGTACTTC CASSVASGGVYEQYF
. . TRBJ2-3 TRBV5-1 TGCGCCAGCACTCAGACTAGTCCAAGGGATACGCAGTATTTT CASTQTSPRDTQYF
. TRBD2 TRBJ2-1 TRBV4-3 TGCGCCAGCAGCTCCCCTACTAGCGGGGGGAGGGATGAGCAGTTCTTC CASSSPTSGGRDEQFF
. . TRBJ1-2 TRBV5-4 TGTGCCAGCAGGTCATCGGAGGCGCAAGGCTACACCTTC CASRSSEAQGYTF
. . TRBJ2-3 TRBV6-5 TGTGCCAGCAGTTACGGGAGCGGCACCACAGATACGCAGTATTTT CASSYGSGTTDTQYF
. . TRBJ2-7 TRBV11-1 TGTGCCAGCAGCCCCCGGGGGTTCGAGCAGTACTTC CASSPRGFEQYF